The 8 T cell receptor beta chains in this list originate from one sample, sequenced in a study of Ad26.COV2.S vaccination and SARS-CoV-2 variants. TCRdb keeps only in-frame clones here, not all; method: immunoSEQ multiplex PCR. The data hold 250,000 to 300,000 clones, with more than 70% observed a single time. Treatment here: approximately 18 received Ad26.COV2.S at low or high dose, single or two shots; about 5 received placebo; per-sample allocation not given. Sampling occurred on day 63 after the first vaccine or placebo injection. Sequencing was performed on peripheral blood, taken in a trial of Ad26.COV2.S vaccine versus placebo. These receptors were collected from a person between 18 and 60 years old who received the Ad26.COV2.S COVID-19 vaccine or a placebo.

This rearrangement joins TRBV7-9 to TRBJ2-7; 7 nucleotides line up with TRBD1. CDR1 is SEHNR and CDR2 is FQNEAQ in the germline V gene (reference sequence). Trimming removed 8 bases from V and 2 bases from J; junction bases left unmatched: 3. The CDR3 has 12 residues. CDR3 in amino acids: CASAQGAYEQYF. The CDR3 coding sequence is TGTGCCAGCGCGCAGGGGGCCTACGAGCAGTACTTC.

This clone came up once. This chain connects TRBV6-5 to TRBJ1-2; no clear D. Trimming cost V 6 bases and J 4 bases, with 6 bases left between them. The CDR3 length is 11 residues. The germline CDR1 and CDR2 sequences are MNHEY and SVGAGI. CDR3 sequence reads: CASRLSYGYTF. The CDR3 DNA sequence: TGTGCCAGCAGACTATCCTATGGCTACACCTTC.

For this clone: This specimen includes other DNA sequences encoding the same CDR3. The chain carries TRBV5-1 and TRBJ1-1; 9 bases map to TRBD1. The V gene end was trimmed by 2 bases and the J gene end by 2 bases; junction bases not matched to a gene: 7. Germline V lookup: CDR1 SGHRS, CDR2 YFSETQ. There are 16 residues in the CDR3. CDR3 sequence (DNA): TGCGCCAGCAGCTTAGACGGACAGGGGAAAAACACTGAAGCTTTCTTT. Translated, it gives CASSLDGQGKNTEAFF.

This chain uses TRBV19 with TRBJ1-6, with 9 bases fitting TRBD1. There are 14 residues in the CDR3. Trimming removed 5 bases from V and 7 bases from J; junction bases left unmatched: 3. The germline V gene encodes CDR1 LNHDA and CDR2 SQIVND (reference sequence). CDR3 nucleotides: TGTGCCAGTAGTGAGGGACAGGGAAATTCACCCCTCCACTTT. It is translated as CASSEGQGNSPLHF.

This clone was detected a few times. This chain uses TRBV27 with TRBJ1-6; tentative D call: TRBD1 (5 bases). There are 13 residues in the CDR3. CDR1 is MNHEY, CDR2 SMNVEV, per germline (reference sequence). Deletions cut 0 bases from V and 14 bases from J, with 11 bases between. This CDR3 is CASSLSWGLALHF. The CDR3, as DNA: TGTGCCAGCAGTTTATCGTGGGGCCTAGCCCTCCACTTT.

Written as DNA, the CDR3 is TGCGCCAATCGGGAGGGGCCTCACTCTGGAAACACCATATATTTT. Protein: CANREGPHSGNTIYF. The V gene is TRBV23-1, the J gene TRBJ1-3, with a tentative D call TRBD1 (5 bases). TRBV23-1 is an open reading frame, and its role is uncertain. The CDR3 is 15 amino acids. V was clipped by 10 bases and J by 0 bases, with 16 bases between them.

The CDR3 sequence: CASSSQDNQPQHF. The CDR3 DNA reads TGTGCCAGTAGTAGCCAGGACAATCAGCCCCAGCATTTT. This chain links TRBV19 with TRBJ1-5; D ambiguous. The CDR3 is 13 residues long. V was clipped by 4 bases and J by 3 bases, with 7 bases between them. Germline CDR1 LNHDA, CDR2 SQIVND (reference sequence). Using reference TRBV19 and TRBJ1-5 for the parts outside the CDR3, the full variable domain is DGGITQSPKYLFRKEGQNVTLSCEQNLNHDAMYWYRQDPGQGLRLIYYSQIVNDFQKGDIAEGYSVSREKKESFPLTVTSAQKNPTAFYLCASSSQDNQPQHFGDGTRLSIL.

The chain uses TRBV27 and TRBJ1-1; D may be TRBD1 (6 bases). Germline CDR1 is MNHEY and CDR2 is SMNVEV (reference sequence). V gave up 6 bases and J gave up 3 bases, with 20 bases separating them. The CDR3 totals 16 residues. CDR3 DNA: TGTGCCAGCAGAGCCCGGACAGTGAACATGGACACTGAAGCTTTCTTT. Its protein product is CASRARTVNMDTEAFF.